This T cell receptor (beta chain) was profiled in a study of cytomegalovirus exposure and HLA in healthy donors (dated by TCRdb to about 2017). As for the study more broadly: In an earlier analysis of around 540 of the donors, roughly 300 Gb of sequence data and 90 million to 120 million unique TCR beta sequences from about 179 million T cells were reported. An early release that covered 500 to 800 HLA-typed donors contained 300 to 350 gigabases of sequencing data and roughly 84 million unique TCR sequences. Of the approximately 400 genotyped donors, 80% to 90% were placed in the genetic ancestry cluster associated with self-reported Caucasian donors. The study aimed to test whether signatures of past pathogen exposure could be identified by cataloging public T cell receptors. The T cell repertoires of 670 or so subjects were profiled by immunosequencing and related to cytomegalovirus serostatus. Besides the first cohort of hundreds of subjects, a separate validation cohort made up of 90 to 150 different subjects was used. High-throughput TCR immunosequencing, statistical association of individual TCRs with disease status, and machine learning were combined to predict cytomegalovirus infection status. To study patterns of TCR occurrence, a later analysis re-analyzed previously published TCR beta repertoires from around 670 donors and added high-resolution HLA genotyping. In the later analysis, no new phenotypic data were used to find candidate immune exposures; instead, reliance was placed on TCR beta sequences and their occurrence across donors. To decide whether each TCR beta V gene segment behaved as functional or pseudogenic, an earlier analysis of 587 of the donors relied on high-throughput TCR beta sequencing. Donor age, sex, ethnicity and CMV serostatus were collected together with the repertoire data. A later genetic analysis used genome-wide SNP genotypes for about 60% of the roughly 700 donors, treating that subset as a discovery cohort. Every discovery cohort repertoire had been produced on one sequencing platform. HLA typing included class I and class II loci at four-digit resolution. Typing coverage varied by locus: roughly 629-630 donors for A, B, C, DRB1 and DQB1; approximately 520 for DQA1; about 590 for DPA1; 450 to 480 for DPB1. Roughly 5 DR-DQ haplotypes were handled as single units for association and clustering, since linkage in the cohort was strong. Across 398 genotyped donors of the cohort, an average of approximately 240,000 unique TCR beta nucleotide sequences per donor were sequenced, and approximately 17% of those sequences were non-productive.

The cohort comprised 666 healthy bone marrow donors. All cohort members were sampled while nominally healthy, although unrecorded immune exposures were likely present. The donor tested CMV seropositive, placing the donor among the 290 or so seropositive members of the cohort. A peripheral blood sample was provided by each donor, and peripheral blood mononuclear cells were used for TCR beta sequencing. The Qiagen DNeasy Blood Extraction Kit was used to extract genomic DNA from the blood cell samples. The library was made by the immunoSEQ multiplex PCR assay. For the multiplex PCR, a mixture combining 60 forward primers for TCR Vbeta segments and 13 reverse primers for TCR Jbeta segments was used. The CDR3 region of rearranged TCR beta genes was amplified from genomic DNA with a multiplex PCR assay. On the Illumina HiSeq System, the amplified TCR beta libraries were sequenced as 87-base-pair reads. Per the source publication's procedure: In a later analysis, tens of millions of unique TCR beta chains were counted across the 650 to 750 repertoires, and roughly 10 million of these chains were shared by at least two donors. To remove PCR and sequencing errors, raw reads were error-corrected and collapsed into unique sequences using a nearest-neighbor algorithm that merged closely related sequences. Alignment of CDR3 sequences to IMGT reference sequences was used to assign V, D and J gene segments. For a sequence to be retained, at least a six-nucleotide match to both a V gene segment and a J gene segment was required. Rearrangements were called productive when the CDR3 lacked stop codons and stayed in frame with V and J; all others were non-productive. Following IMGT convention, CDR3 was defined as the stretch from the second conserved V-encoded cysteine up to the conserved J-encoded phenylalanine. Sequences without an unambiguous match to a single V gene segment were excluded from the earlier analysis of about 630 of the donors. In an earlier analysis of around 590 of the donors, a V segment was called functional when productive rearrangements were above 56.7%, and segregating when the standard deviation between donors exceeded 5%. To diagnose cytomegalovirus status from the catalog of TCR beta chain sequences, a statistical classification framework was built. V and J gene assignment, in a later analysis, came from comparing TCR nucleotide sequences with IMGT/GENE-DB human TR gene sequences. A later analysis assigned CDR3 sequences and most-parsimonious VDJ recombination scenarios with the TCRdist pipeline. In a later analysis, each TCR beta chain was defined by its CDR3 amino acid sequence together with its V-gene family, and reads without a unique V-gene family were excluded. In a later analysis, some 600 highly shared, low-generation-probability nucleotide sequences were removed to address suspected cross-contamination and a sequencing artifact. In a later analysis, a clonal expansion index was calculated for each public chain from normalized within-repertoire ranks of inferred template counts. Generation probabilities in a later analysis came from a VDJ recombination model fitted to out-of-frame rearrangements, and those results were checked against IGoR. A later analysis scored TCR-TCR, TCR-HLA and TCR-CMV co-occurrence with hypergeometric tests, applying a repertoire-size bias correction to TCR pairs. To estimate false discovery rates, a later analysis permuted the HLA or CMV assignments 20 times. In a later analysis, co-occurring TCRs were grouped using DBSCAN, and TCRdist sequence similarity was added for clustering within HLA-allele-positive subsets. For co-occurrence clustering, repertoires with fewer than 30,000 or more than 120,000 public chains were excluded, along with five repertoires with anomalous nucleotide sharing. TCRdb provides this immuneACCESS table in a form limited to in-frame rearrangements. Some clones are lacking; in checked studies, under half of them reflect an unresolved V gene, and why the rest are absent is not known. That table is the source of V, J and clone size, and D and trimming were worked out from the DNA. The sample table records about 170,000 clones; more than 60% of these occur just once. The ten largest make up about 3.1% of the sample.

There are 13 amino acids in the CDR3, from cysteine to phenylalanine inclusive. Only the CDR3 region is kept as DNA, spanning 39 bases read in frame from base 1. Cut back by 2 bases and 7 bases, the V and J ends lie 12 bases apart. Looking up the germline V gene (reference sequence) yields CDR1 GTSNPN and CDR2 SVGIG. Findings and caveats that apply to the study as a whole: HLA typing was unavailable for some donors at each locus, so association tests used only the typed subset. A later genetic analysis associated a missense DCLRE1C variant with V-gene and J-gene trimming of TCR beta chains, and an independent cohort replicated the association. A later analysis reported that several top co-occurrence clusters appeared linked to parvovirus B19, influenza, CMV and Epstein-Barr virus. Over 15 rarely observed V segments, including chromosome 9 orphons, were excluded from the earlier analysis of approximately 500 of the donors because counts were too low. At a false discovery rate of 0.05, a later analysis linked around 17,000 TCR beta sequences to specific HLA alleles. Roughly uniform sequencing depth across donors was assumed in presence/absence analyses, although this assumption may not hold. This cohort had only TCR beta chains sequenced, and the lack of alpha or paired-chain data limited which features could be detected. The study gave a list of under 200 TCR beta chains associated with cytomegalovirus. In vitro tests confirmed that a few of the cytomegalovirus-associated TCR beta chains recognize cytomegalovirus antigens. In a later analysis, the rate of TCR association differed among HLA loci, with DRB1 alleles having the most associated TCRs and HLA-C alleles having the fewest. Most TCR sequences were observed very rarely across donors, whereas some public TCRs were present in many individuals. In a later analysis, HLA-associated TCR beta chains were found to be more clonally expanded and to have lower generation probabilities than equally common non-associated chains. An earlier analysis of approximately 540 of the donors showed that most TCR beta V segments appeared in productive rearrangements either about 90% or about 30% of the time, which broadly matched IMGT annotations. The classifier was reported to diagnose cytomegalovirus status with high specificity and sensitivity in both the original cohort and the validation cohort. Most CMV-associated TCR beta chains appeared to be HLA-restricted in a later analysis, and the HLA associations seemed to be driven largely by CMV exposure. A further reported finding was that TCR beta sequences accurately predicted the HLA-A and HLA-B alleles for most subjects in the first cohort. It was suggested by the authors that the approach could potentially be generalized to other disease states and immunological phenotypes. CMV serostatus was the only immune exposure information available for the cohort. The 87-base-pair reads could not distinguish some IMGT-functional V segments, including TRBV6-2 and TRBV6-3, so those segments were excluded. According to a later genetic analysis, donors in an Asian-associated ancestry cluster had fewer N-insertions in productive TCRs than the roughly 700-donor mean. Correlated functional status among segregating V segments might reflect linkage disequilibrium, but an unknown experimental factor could not be ruled out. A cluster of highly shared sequence variants was judged likely to be a technical artifact of the sequencing pipeline. When HLA alleles, especially DR and DQ, strongly co-occurred, TCR associations were difficult to assign to individual alleles.

As regards this clone: Its antigen is currently not known. It has no much larger one-base neighbor in the sample; base qualities were not kept.

Rearrangement joined TRBV30 to TRBJ1-5, with the D gene not clear enough to name. The TCR comes from a woman in her forties or fifties in good health and CMV-seropositive. What was sequenced was PBMCs. This receptor carries the CDR3 CAWSLVGRQPQHF. The sequenced DNA: TGTGCCTGGAGTCTCGTTGGGAGGCAGCCCCAGCATTTT. The CDR3 plus the reference TRBV30 and TRBJ1-5 genes for the other parts give the full variable domain: SQTIHQWPATLVQPVGSPLSLECTVEGTSNPNLYWYRQAAGRGLQLLFYSVGIGQISSEVPQNLSASRPQDRQFILSSKKLLLSDSGFYLCAWSLVGRQPQHFGDGTRLSIL.